This TCR beta chain was captured by sequencing in a study of CD8 T cells in Susac syndrome. Study-wide points: The number of individuals included in the study's TCR sequencing and HLA analysis was acknowledged as relatively small.

In the case of this clonotype: What it binds is unknown.

RNA, at roughly 0.5 to 1 ug, was reverse transcribed with random hexamers. TCR beta CDR3 was amplified by immunoSEQ covering 54 Vbeta and 13 Jbeta. TCRdb called the immunoSEQ multiplex PCR reads again in MiXCR, with one record for every CDR3 protein. The data hold 170,000 or so distinct CDR3 sequences, with approximately 94% observed a single time. The V gene's germline CDR1 is SGHRS and CDR2 YFSETQ. The length of the CDR3 is 18 residues. V was pared by 4 bases and J by 8 bases, with 15 bases of the junction left unmatched. Fulfillment of recently defined diagnostic criteria for definite or probable disease was shown by the patients with Susac syndrome. Through negative isolation, CD4+ and CD8+ T cells were obtained, while TEMRA cells were enriched using FACS.

Sequenced input: CD4+ T cells from PBMCs. The source of this sequence is a human donor with Susac syndrome. The V and J genes are TRBV5-1 and TRBJ2-1; 13 nucleotides match TRBD2. The CDR3 nucleotides are TGCGCCAGCAGCCCACGCCCATCCACTAGCGGGGGGGACTATGAGCAGTTCTTC. Residues: CASSPRPSTSGGDYEQFF.